What follows are 27 T cell receptor beta chains derived from one specimen sequenced in a study of T cells in Graves' hyperthyroidism and ophthalmopathy. RNA transcripts served as the template for amplifying TCR beta CDR3 regions. The HTBI set primed first-round TCR CDR3 RT-PCR. From the multiplex PCR reads, TCRdb called clonotypes with MiXCR, one entry per CDR3 protein. The sample lists approximately 620,000 distinct CDR3 sequences, about a sixth seen once, with roughly 3.4% in the top ten. The sequenced sample consisted of blood. The receptors shown here come from a woman between 35 and 50 years old with Graves' ophthalmopathy.

This clonotype was picked up many times. The chain employs TRBV7-2 and TRBJ2-3; 7 bases are a match to TRBD1. After removal of 0 bases from V and 1 base from J, the junction contained 4 bases not matched to a gene. This CDR3 contains 16 residues. CDR1 and CDR2 from the germline V gene are SGHTA and FQGNSA. The CDR3: CASSLAPGGGTDTQYF. CDR3 nucleotides: TGTGCCAGCAGCTTAGCGCCAGGGGGAGGCACAGATACGCAGTATTTT.

This clonotype came up a few times. The CDR3 region is CASSLSFNQPQHF. The CDR3 DNA follows: TGTGCCAGCAGTTTATCCTTCAATCAGCCCCAGCATTTT. This sequence joins TRBV27 and TRBJ1-5; no reliable D call. Germline CDR1 reads MNHEY; CDR2 reads SMNVEV (reference sequence). The germline V and J ends were trimmed by 0 bases and 3 bases, with 3 bases remaining between them. This CDR3 is built from 13 residues.

The table lists this clonotype with a few counts. The genes are TRBV6-1 and TRBJ2-7; D not resolved. The ends were cut back, 3 bases at V and 6 bases at J, with 9 bases in the middle. This CDR3 spans 12 amino acids. CDR1 MNHNS and CDR2 SASEGT come from the germline V gene. As DNA, the CDR3 is TGTGCCAGCAGTGACAGCGTTGTCGAGCAGTACTTC. This translates into CASSDSVVEQYF.

In its sample, this clonotype was seen a few times. The CDR3 DNA is TGTGCCAGCAGTGTGGTCCAAGCGGACGAGCAGTACTTC. Residues: CASSVVQADEQYF. The chain uses TRBV28 and TRBJ2-7; TRBD2 is a possible D gene (5 bases). V dropped 5 bases and J dropped 5 bases, with 13 bases sitting between them. CDR1 and CDR2 (germline): MDHEN, SYDVKM. CDR3 length: 13 amino acids.

The gene calls are TRBV5-6 and TRBJ1-2; 8 nucleotides align to TRBD1. There are 14 residues in the CDR3. V lost 5 bases to trimming and J lost 4 bases; unmatched junction nucleotides: 7. Germline V gene sequence: CDR1 SGHDT, CDR2 YYEEEE. CDR3 residues: CASSPWTGLYGYTF. In DNA, the CDR3 is TGTGCCAGCAGTCCTTGGACAGGGCTCTATGGCTACACCTTC.

Only a few counts were recorded for this clonotype. The chain joins TRBV2 to TRBJ2-2; D is unclear. CDR3 size: 14 residues. Germline-derived CDR1 and CDR2 are SNHLY and FYNNEI. With 2 bases removed from V and 0 bases from J, the gap between germline ends came to 4 bases. The CDR3 DNA is TGTGCCAGCAGTGAAAAGACGAACACCGGGGAGCTGTTTTTT. Protein product: CASSEKTNTGELFF.

The J gene is TRBJ2-1, the V gene TRBV28; D remains unclear. V was clipped by 5 bases and J by 0 bases, with 8 bases between them. Germline-derived CDR1 and CDR2 are MDHEN and SYDVKM. There are 14 residues in the CDR3. CDR3 sequence (DNA): TGTGCCAGCAGTAGACACTTCTCCTACAATGAGCAGTTCTTC. The encoded protein is CASSRHFSYNEQFF.

V is TRBV6-1 and J is TRBJ2-2; 8 bases agree with TRBD1. The CDR3 extends over 17 amino acids. V lost 6 bases to trimming and J lost 1 base; unmatched junction nucleotides: 10. Per the germline V gene, CDR1 is MNHNS and CDR2 is SASEGT. CDR3 DNA: TGTGCCAGCAGGGTCTCAGTCGGACAGGGGAACACCGGGGAGCTGTTTTTT. Amino acid sequence: CASRVSVGQGNTGELFF.

This clonotype was seen ten or more times. V gene TRBV19 combines with J gene TRBJ1-5; D may be TRBD1 (5 bases). Trimming stripped 9 bases from V and 4 bases from J, with 19 bases between. This CDR3 is built from 15 residues. Germline values: CDR1 LNHDA, CDR2 SQIVND (reference sequence). This CDR3 reads CASSNGATVNQPQHF. As DNA, the CDR3 is TGTGCCAGCTCAAACGGGGCGACGGTGAATCAGCCCCAGCATTTT.

Of note for this clonotype: A much larger clone lies a single base off, so this may be a read error. The V and J genes are TRBV27 and TRBJ1-1; D is perhaps TRBD1 (6 bases). The CDR3 consists of 14 residues. Germline V gene sequence: CDR1 MNHEY, CDR2 SMNVEV (reference sequence). This CDR3 is CASSPAGGRTETFF. CDR3 sequence (DNA): TGTGCCAGCAGTCCCGCGGGGGGCAGGACTGAAACTTTCTTT.

This clonotype has ten or more counts. The gene calls are TRBV6-1 and TRBJ2-7; possibly TRBD1 for D (6 bases). V dropped 6 bases and J dropped 3 bases, with 12 bases sitting between them. Germline CDR1 is MNHNS and CDR2 is SASEGT. There are 13 residues in the CDR3. The CDR3: CASRLTGFYEQYF. CDR3 nucleotides: TGTGCCAGCAGACTAACAGGGTTCTACGAGCAGTACTTC.

This clonotype showed up many times. The chain has TRBV27 and TRBJ2-3, with a possible D match to TRBD1 (6 bases). From germline, CDR1 is MNHEY and CDR2 SMNVEV (reference sequence). V was pared by 6 bases and J by 6 bases, with 25 bases between. The CDR3 runs 17 residues. Written as DNA, the CDR3 is TGTGCCAGCAGCTTTCTAACTACAAAAAACAGGGCCGATACGCAGTATTTT. The encoded protein is CASSFLTTKNRADTQYF.

This sequence joins TRBV12-3 or TRBV12-4 and TRBJ2-1; 14 bases align to TRBD2. The junction had 12 bases not matched to a gene; V was cut back by 4 bases and J by 4 bases. This CDR3 is 19 amino acids long. CDR3 sequence (DNA): TGTGCCAGCAGTTACCTTGGGACTAGCGGGAGAGGGGGGTACAATGAGCAGTTCTTC. It encodes CASSYLGTSGRGGYNEQFF.

This clonotype was picked up a small number of times. V and J are TRBV6-1 and TRBJ2-2, with a tentative D call TRBD2 (6 bases). Per germline, CDR1 MNHNS and CDR2 SASEGT. Trimming took off 6 bases at V and 0 bases at J, with 14 bases between the two ends. The CDR3 consists of 16 residues. CDR3 sequence: CASRKPGLPNTGELFF. The CDR3 DNA sequence: TGTGCCAGCAGGAAACCGGGACTTCCGAACACCGGGGAGCTGTTTTTT.

The V and J genes are TRBV12-5 and TRBJ2-3, with 7 bases fitting TRBD2. J was trimmed by 4 bases and V by 6 bases; bases with no gene match: 7. CDR3 size: 14 residues. Germline loops: CDR1 LGHNT, CDR2 FRNRAP. The CDR3 loop reads CASGFGGFADTQYF. For the CDR3, the DNA is TGTGCTAGTGGGTTCGGGGGGTTCGCAGATACGCAGTATTTT.

This clonotype was counted ten times or more. V usage is TRBV28 and J usage is TRBJ2-7; D not resolved. The germline CDR1 and CDR2 sequences are MDHEN and SYDVKM. With 0 bases removed from V and 4 bases from J, the gap between germline ends came to 10 bases. This CDR3 spans 14 amino acids. The CDR3 DNA reads TGTGCCAGCAGTTTATGGCCCGTAACTTACGAGCAGTACTTC. Its protein is CASSLWPVTYEQYF.

The rearrangement links TRBV24-1 to TRBJ2-7; D gene ambiguous. CDR3 length equals 13 residues. Germline assignment: CDR1 KGHDR and CDR2 SFDVKD. V lost 5 bases and J lost 7, with 14 bases in between. The CDR3 here is CATSGSATVEQYF. CDR3 bases: TGTGCCACCAGTGGTTCCGCTACGGTTGAGCAGTACTTC.

This clonotype has ten or more counts. V is TRBV6-1 and J is TRBJ1-3; no clear D gene. Per germline, CDR1 MNHNS and CDR2 SASEGT. Trimming shortened V by 5 bases and J by 3 bases, and 8 bases separated the two germline ends. This CDR3 is built from 13 residues. The CDR3 bases are TGTGCCAGCAGTCCTAGGGTTGGAAACACCATATATTTT. Its translation: CASSPRVGNTIYF.

For the CDR3, the DNA is TGCGCCAGCAGCTTGGGGGAAGCGGGAGGGATTTACGAGCAGTACTTC. This gives the protein CASSLGEAGGIYEQYF. The J gene is TRBJ2-7, the V gene TRBV5-1; TRBD2 agrees at 10 bases. The CDR3 sequence is 16 residues long. Unmatched junction bases numbered 7, after V lost 0 bases and J lost 4 bases. Per the germline V gene, CDR1 is SGHRS and CDR2 is YFSETQ.

As regards this clonotype: Given a much more abundant clone one base away, this may be a read error. This chain uses TRBV5-1 with TRBJ2-7; 7 positions match TRBD1. CDR3 length: 14 residues. Germline CDR1 and CDR2: SGHRS and YFSETQ. CDR3 in DNA: TGCGTCAGCAGCTCCAGGGACAGCTCCTACGAGCAGTACTTC. Translated, it gives CVSSSRDSSYEQYF. The variable domain in full, completed from reference TRBV5-1 and TRBJ2-7, reads KAGVTQTPRYLIKTRGQQVTLSCSPISGHRSVSWYQQTPGQGLQFLFEYFSETQRNKGNFPGRFSGRQFSNSRSEMNVSTLELGDSALYLCVSSSRDSSYEQYFGPGTRLTVT.

The sample holds a few counts of this clonotype. The chain carries TRBV19 and TRBJ2-3; TRBD2 might be the D (6 bases). V was trimmed by 7 bases and J by 1 base, leaving 12 bases between them. The CDR3 length is 14 residues. Germline CDR1 reads LNHDA; CDR2 reads SQIVND (reference sequence). The CDR3, as DNA: TGTGCCAGTACCATCCCGGGGGGCACAGATACGCAGTATTTT. This gives the protein CASTIPGGTDTQYF. The variable domain in full, with the rest retrieved from reference TRBV19 and TRBJ2-3, is DGGITQSPKYLFRKEGQNVTLSCEQNLNHDAMYWYRQDPGQGLRLIYYSQIVNDFQKGDIAEGYSVSREKKESFPLTVTSAQKNPTAFYLCASTIPGGTDTQYFGPGTRLTVL.

This clonotype was seen at least ten times. The chain joins TRBV15 to TRBJ1-1; a weak D match, TRBD1 (6 bases). Trimming took 5 bases from V and 4 from J, leaving 11 bases between them. The germline gives CDR1 LNHNV, CDR2 YYDKDF (reference sequence). This CDR3 contains 13 residues. CDR3 coding DNA: TGTGCCACCAGCGAGGGGGTGGGCACTGAAGCTTTCTTT. Its protein is CATSEGVGTEAFF.

This clonotype occurred a few times. The chain employs TRBV4-2 and TRBJ2-5, with 8 bases that match TRBD2. The CDR3 length is 15 residues. The germline V gene has CDR1 LGHNA and CDR2 YNFKEQ. The J segment lost 3 bases and the V segment lost 4 bases, leaving 7 bases of the junction unmatched. In DNA, the CDR3 is TGTGCCAGCAGCCCCCGACGGGGGGGGGAAGAGACCCAGTACTTC. This sequence encodes CASSPRRGGEETQYF.

This clonotype was seen ten or more times. J is TRBJ2-1 and V is TRBV6-2 or TRBV6-3; either TRBD1 or TRBD2 may fit D (5 bases each). The CDR3 is made up of 16 amino acids. Deletions cut 5 bases from V and 5 bases from J, with 19 bases between. In germline, CDR1 is MNHEY, CDR2 SVGEGT. CDR3 nucleotides: TGTGCCAGCAGTCCACGACAGAGCGGTAAAGACAATGAGCAGTTCTTC. This gives the protein CASSPRQSGKDNEQFF.

The gene calls are TRBV4-1 and TRBJ2-2; 13 bases line up with TRBD2. V dropped 0 bases and J dropped 4; count of bases not matched to a gene: 5. CDR1 and CDR2 from the germline V gene are MGHRA and YSYEKL. The CDR3 is 18 residues long. The CDR3 spells CASSQEGLAGFRTGELFF. The CDR3 coding sequence is TGCGCCAGCAGCCAAGAGGGACTAGCGGGGTTTCGCACCGGGGAGCTGTTTTTT.

In this sample, this clonotype turned up a few times. The rearrangement links TRBV6-1 to TRBJ1-4; D is unclear. The germline CDR1 and CDR2 sequences are MNHNS and SASEGT. The CDR3 is 14 residues long. V lost 7 bases, J lost 2 bases, and 11 bases lay in between. The CDR3 sequence is CASKIGRTNEKLFF. The CDR3 DNA follows: TGTGCCAGCAAAATAGGGAGGACTAATGAAAAACTGTTTTTT.

This clonotype was detected many times. The V call is TRBV6-2 or TRBV6-3, the J call TRBJ1-1; 9 bases are shared with TRBD1. The CDR3 is 15 amino acids. Trimming removed 5 bases from V and 6 bases from J; junction bases left unmatched: 10. CDR1 and CDR2 (germline): MNHEY, SVGEGT. The DNA for the CDR3 is TGTGCCAGCAGTGACTTCCCGGACAGGGGTTCTGAAGCTTTCTTT. Protein: CASSDFPDRGSEAFF.